The source of this T cell receptor (beta chain) is a study of blood T cell repertoires in COVID-19. Study at large: Whether acute or convalescent, the COVID-19 samples came from the United States, Italy and Spain. Sample material is recorded as cDNA or gDNA derived from T cells, B-cell-depleted T cells, or PBMCs.

Methods used by the authors: Quantification of nucleated cells was approximated via reference gene primer amplification. TCRdb keeps only in-frame clones here, not all; method: immunoSEQ multiplex PCR. The V and J calls and clone size are taken from that table; D and trimming were inferred from the DNA. Counted here are 100,000 or so clones, 80% to 90% occurring once; the ten biggest clones make up about 20%. This clone came up a few times. Sequencing was carried out using peripheral blood. This receptor was identified in a human donor in a cohort sampled during active COVID-19.

The CDR3: CASSPRDRVYLYGYTF. The CDR3 DNA follows: TGTGCCAGCAGCCCCCGGGACAGGGTCTACCTCTATGGCTACACCTTC. This chain connects TRBV5-4 to TRBJ1-2, with 9 bases that match TRBD1. V was clipped by 4 bases and J by 4 bases; unmatched bases: 11. Germline assignment: CDR1 SGHNT and CDR2 YYREEE (reference sequence). This CDR3 has 16 amino acids.